This TCR beta chain originates from a study of blood T cells in healthy people across ages. General study results and limits: In the absence of known donor CMV status, changes in expanded clonotypes were possibly confounded.

The authors ran a second PCR of about 7 to 11 cycles using a sample-barcoded 5' primer and a J-beta primer mix. Each CDR3 protein gets one entry after TCRdb re-called the 5' RACE reads with MiXCR. The top ten hold about 38% of the sample, which has about 750,000 distinct CDR3 sequences, about 48% seen once. Note on this clonotype: The antigen is not known.

V lost 4 bases to trimming and J lost 6 bases, with 17 bases between them. Per germline, CDR1 SGHRS and CDR2 YFSETQ. This CDR3 is 14 amino acids long. Healthy Caucasian individuals from Russia aged about 6 to 95 were enrolled as donors. Sequenced input: blood. This TCR was sampled from a man at least 80 years old in good health. J is TRBJ2-7 and V is TRBV5-1, with D unresolved. CDR3 nucleotides: TGCGCCAGCAGCACTGGAGTCTACGGCCGCGAGCAGTACTTC. Its protein product is CASSTGVYGREQYF.